This T cell receptor (beta chain) was recovered during a study of T-cell reconstitution after alpha-beta-depleted transplantation in children. Notes on the study in general: Among T cells one year after transplant, newly produced cells accounted for most counts and diversity.

The CDR3 consists of 12 residues. Germline loops: CDR1 DFQATT, CDR2 SNEGSKA (reference sequence). V lost 3 bases, J lost 2 bases, and 6 bases lay in between. Of note for this clonotype: The antigen remains undetermined.

Preparation of the TCRbeta library involved a method that used unique molecular identifiers. Via MiXCR, TCRdb re-called the PCR reads, giving one row per CDR3 protein. This sample yields fewer than 550,000 distinct CDR3 sequences, of which about 10% are seen a single time; approximately 2% belongs to the top ten. The chain is built from TRBV20-1 and TRBJ2-3, with D maybe TRBD2 (5 bases). The receptor was derived from a child aged 2-15 years with inherited bone marrow failure, due to receive a stem cell transplant. The input for sequencing was PBMCs, taken before TCRalphabeta/CD19-depleted stem cell transplant. CDR3: CSASGNTDTQYF. CDR3 coding DNA: TGCAGTGCTAGCGGGAACACAGATACGCAGTATTTT.